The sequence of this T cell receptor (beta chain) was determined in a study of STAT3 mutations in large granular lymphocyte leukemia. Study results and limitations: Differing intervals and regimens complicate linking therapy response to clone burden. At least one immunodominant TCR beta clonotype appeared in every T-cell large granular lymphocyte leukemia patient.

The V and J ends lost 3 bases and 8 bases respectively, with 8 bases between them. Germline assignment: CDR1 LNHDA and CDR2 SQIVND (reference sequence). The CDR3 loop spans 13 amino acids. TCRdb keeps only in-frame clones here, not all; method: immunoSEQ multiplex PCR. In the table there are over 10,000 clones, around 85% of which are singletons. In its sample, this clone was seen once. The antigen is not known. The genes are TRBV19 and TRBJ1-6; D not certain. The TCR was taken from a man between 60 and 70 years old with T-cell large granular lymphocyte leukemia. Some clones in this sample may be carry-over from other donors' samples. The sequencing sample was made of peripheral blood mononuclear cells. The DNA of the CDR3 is TGTGCCAGTAGTATGGGTCTGGATTCACCCCTCCACTTT. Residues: CASSMGLDSPLHF.